This TCR beta chain comes out of a study of T cell responses to AZD1222 COVID-19 vaccine. Assay used: immunoSEQ multiplex PCR; TCRdb lists only in-frame clones, some missing. The sample has roughly 110,000 clones, 91% seen once. Study-level results: Donors in the cohort were predominantly white British and more often female, and clonal diversity was possibly underestimated.

The germline CDR1 and CDR2 sequences are LNHDA and SQIVND (reference sequence). This CDR3 contains 13 residues. Trimming at V came to 2 bases and at J to 8 bases, leaving 2 bases not matched to a gene. On this clone: The antigen is not known.

This specimen consisted of peripheral blood, obtained on day 0 of AZD1222 vaccination. This rearrangement joins TRBV19 to TRBJ2-1; TRBD2 aligns across 8 bases. The receptor was isolated from an adult in good health. The CDR3 coding sequence is TGTGCCAGTAGTATAAGCGGGGGCGATGAGCAGTTCTTC. This gives the protein CASSISGGDEQFF.